This T cell receptor beta chain was obtained from a study of low-dose radiotherapy and immunotherapy resistance in tumors. Study information: It was every two weeks, one day before radiation and immunotherapy, that intravenous cyclophosphamide 200 mg/m2 was given.

Both TCRalpha and TCRbeta chains were reverse transcribed with V-gene-specific primers. Amplification, which lasted around 22 PCR cycles, used a constant-region primer and V-primer adapter to amplify TCRs. Via MiXCR, TCRdb re-called the reads, giving one row per CDR3 protein. The table lists more than 9,000 distinct CDR3 sequences, around 72% of them singletons. There are a few counts of this clonotype. Trimming cost V 3 bases and J 4 bases, with 9 bases left between them. The CDR3 covers 13 residues. Germline V CDR1 and CDR2: SQVTM, ANQGSEA. The presence of advanced solid tumors lacking tumor-infiltrating lymphocytes characterized eligible patients.

This receptor was obtained from a human donor with advanced metastatic prostate, ovarian, gallbladder or colorectal cancer (not recorded which). This table probably holds off-target reads from a library built for another chain. The V gene is TRBV29-1, the J gene TRBJ2-2; no definite D call. CDR3 sequence reads: CSVDPRRTGELFF. CDR3 nucleotides: TGCAGCGTTGACCCGCGTCGCACCGGGGAGCTGTTTTTT.